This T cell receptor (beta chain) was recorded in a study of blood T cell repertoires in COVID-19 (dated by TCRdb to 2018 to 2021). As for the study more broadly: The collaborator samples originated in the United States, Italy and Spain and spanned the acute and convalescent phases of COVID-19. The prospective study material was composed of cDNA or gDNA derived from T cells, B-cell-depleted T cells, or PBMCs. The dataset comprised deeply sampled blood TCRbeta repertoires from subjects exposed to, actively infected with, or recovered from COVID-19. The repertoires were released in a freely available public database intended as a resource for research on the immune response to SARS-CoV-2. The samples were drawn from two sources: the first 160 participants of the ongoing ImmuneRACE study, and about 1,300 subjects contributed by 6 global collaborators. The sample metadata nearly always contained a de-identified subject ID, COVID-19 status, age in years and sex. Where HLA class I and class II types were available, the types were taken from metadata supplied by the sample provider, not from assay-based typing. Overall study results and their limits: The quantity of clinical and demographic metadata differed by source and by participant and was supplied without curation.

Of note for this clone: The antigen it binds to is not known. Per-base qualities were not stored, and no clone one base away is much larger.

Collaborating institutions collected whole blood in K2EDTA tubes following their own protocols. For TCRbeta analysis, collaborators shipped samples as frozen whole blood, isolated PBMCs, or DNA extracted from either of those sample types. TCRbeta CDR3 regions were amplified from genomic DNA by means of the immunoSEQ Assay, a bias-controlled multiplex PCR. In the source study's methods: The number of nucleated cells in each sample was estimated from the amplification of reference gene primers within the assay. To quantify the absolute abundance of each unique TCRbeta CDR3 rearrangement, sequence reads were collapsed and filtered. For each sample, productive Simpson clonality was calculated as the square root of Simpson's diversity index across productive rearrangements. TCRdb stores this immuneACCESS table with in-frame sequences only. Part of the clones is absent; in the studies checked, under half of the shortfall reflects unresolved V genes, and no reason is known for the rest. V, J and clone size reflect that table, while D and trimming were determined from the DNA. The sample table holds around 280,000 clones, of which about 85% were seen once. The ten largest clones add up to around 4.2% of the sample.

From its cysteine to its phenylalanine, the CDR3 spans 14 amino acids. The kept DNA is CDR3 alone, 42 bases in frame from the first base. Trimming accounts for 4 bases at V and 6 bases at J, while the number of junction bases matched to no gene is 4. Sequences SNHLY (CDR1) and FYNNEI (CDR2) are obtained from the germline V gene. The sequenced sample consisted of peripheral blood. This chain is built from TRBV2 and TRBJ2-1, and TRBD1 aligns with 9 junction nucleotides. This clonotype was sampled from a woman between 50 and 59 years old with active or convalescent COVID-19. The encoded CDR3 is CASSGRTGVNEQFF. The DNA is TGTGCCAGCAGTGGTCGGACAGGGGTCAATGAGCAGTTCTTC.